This T cell receptor beta chain was sequenced in a study of regulatory T cells in long-lasting Graves disease. Study-level results: TCR diversity was lower in persistent than newly diagnosed Graves' disease.

Described time point: newly diagnosed GD, antithyroid drugs for less than 3 months. RNA from PBMCs was the source of the TCR library. Researchers made TCR beta libraries by using iRepertoire HTBI primers and running Arm-PCR on CDR3 regions. TCRdb re-called the multiplex PCR reads through MiXCR, storing one row per CDR3 protein. The table has 540,000 or so distinct CDR3 sequences, roughly 12% seen once; the top ten hold 8.5% to 10%. This clonotype has a count of ten or more. Its antigen is undetermined. Germline V lookup: CDR1 LNHDA, CDR2 SQIVND (reference sequence). The J segment lost 3 bases and the V segment lost 6 bases, leaving 10 bases of the junction unmatched. The CDR3 is 15 amino acids. These sequences were also reported in another study, on T cells in Graves' hyperthyroidism and ophthalmopathy.

This sequence originates from a young man with Graves disease. The genes are TRBV19 and TRBJ1-2; TRBD1 agrees at 7 bases. Source: peripheral blood mononuclear cells (PBMCs), taken at new diagnosis, from a patient treated with antithyroid drugs. The chain's CDR3 is CASSLTGALDYGYTF. CDR3 nucleotide sequence: TGTGCCAGTAGCTTAACAGGGGCGTTGGACTATGGCTACACCTTC. Drawing the rest from reference TRBV19 and TRBJ1-2, the complete variable domain is DGGITQSPKYLFRKEGQNVTLSCEQNLNHDAMYWYRQDPGQGLRLIYYSQIVNDFQKGDIAEGYSVSREKKESFPLTVTSAQKNPTAFYLCASSLTGALDYGYTFGSGTRLTVV.